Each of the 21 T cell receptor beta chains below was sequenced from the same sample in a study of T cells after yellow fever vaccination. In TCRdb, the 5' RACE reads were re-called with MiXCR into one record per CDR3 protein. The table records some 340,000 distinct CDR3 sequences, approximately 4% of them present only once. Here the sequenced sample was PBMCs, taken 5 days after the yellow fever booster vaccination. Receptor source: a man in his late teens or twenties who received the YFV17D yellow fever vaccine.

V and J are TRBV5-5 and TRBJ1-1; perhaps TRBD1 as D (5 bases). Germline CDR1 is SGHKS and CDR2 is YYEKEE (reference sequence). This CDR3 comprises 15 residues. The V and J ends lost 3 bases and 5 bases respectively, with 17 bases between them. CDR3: CASSSGSGRLTEAFF. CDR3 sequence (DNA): TGTGCCAGCAGCTCGGGGTCAGGGAGATTGACTGAAGCTTTCTTT.

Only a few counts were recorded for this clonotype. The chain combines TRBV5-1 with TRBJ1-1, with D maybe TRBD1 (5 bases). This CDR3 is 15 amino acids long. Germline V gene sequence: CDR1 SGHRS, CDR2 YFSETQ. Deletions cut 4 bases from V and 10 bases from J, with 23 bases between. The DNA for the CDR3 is TGCGCCAGCAGCGTCGGAGGCTTGGGACGTCGGGGAGCTTTCTTT. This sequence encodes CASSVGGLGRRGAFF. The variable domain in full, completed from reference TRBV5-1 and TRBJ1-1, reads KAGVTQTPRYLIKTRGQQVTLSCSPISGHRSVSWYQQTPGQGLQFLFEYFSETQRNKGNFPGRFSGRQFSNSRSEMNVSTLELGDSALYLCASSVGGLGRRGAFFGQGTRLTVV.

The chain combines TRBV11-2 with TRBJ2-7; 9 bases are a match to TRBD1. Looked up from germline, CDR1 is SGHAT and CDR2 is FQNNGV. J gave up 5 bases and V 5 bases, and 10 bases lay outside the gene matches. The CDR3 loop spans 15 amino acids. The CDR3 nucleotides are TGTGCCAGCAGCCTAGGCGACAGGGGGTGGGACGAGCAGTACTTC. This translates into CASSLGDRGWDEQYF.

The CDR3 sequence is CAWRSGGANTGELFF. In DNA, the CDR3 is TGTGCCTGGAGATCCGGGGGCGCGAACACCGGGGAGCTGTTTTTT. The chain combines TRBV30 with TRBJ2-2; D is perhaps TRBD1 or TRBD2 (6 bases each). V lost 3 bases and J lost 0, with 11 bases in between. Germline assignment: CDR1 GTSNPN and CDR2 SVGIG (reference sequence). This CDR3 contains 15 residues.

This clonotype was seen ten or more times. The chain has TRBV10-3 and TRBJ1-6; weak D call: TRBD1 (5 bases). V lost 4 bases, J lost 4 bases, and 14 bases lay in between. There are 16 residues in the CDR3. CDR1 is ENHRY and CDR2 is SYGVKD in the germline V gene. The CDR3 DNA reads TGTGCCATCAGTGGGGGAGACAGCCGATATAATTCACCCCTCCACTTT. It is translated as CAISGGDSRYNSPLHF.

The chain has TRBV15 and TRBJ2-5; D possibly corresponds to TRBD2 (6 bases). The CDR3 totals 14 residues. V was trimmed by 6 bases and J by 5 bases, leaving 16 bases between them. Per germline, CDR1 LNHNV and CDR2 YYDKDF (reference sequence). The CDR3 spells CATRRDPGVETQYF. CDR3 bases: TGTGCCACCAGGCGGGACCCCGGGGTCGAGACCCAGTACTTC.

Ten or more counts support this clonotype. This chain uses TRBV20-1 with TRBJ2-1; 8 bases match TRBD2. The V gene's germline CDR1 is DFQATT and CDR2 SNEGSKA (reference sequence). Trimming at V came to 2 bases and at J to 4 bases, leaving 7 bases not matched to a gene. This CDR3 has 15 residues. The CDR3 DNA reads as TGCAGTGCTAGATCGGCCCAGCGGGGGTACAATGAGCAGTTCTTC. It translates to CSARSAQRGYNEQFF.

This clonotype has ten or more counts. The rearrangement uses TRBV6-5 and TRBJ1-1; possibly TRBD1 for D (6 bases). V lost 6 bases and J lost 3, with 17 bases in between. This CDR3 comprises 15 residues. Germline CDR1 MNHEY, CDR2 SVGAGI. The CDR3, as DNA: TGTGCCAGCAGCCGAATCCAGGGGCTACACACTGAAGCTTTCTTT. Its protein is CASSRIQGLHTEAFF.

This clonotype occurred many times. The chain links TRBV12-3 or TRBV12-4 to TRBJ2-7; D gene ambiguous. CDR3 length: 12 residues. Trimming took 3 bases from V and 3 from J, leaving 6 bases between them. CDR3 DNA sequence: TGTGCCAGCAGTTTTTCGGGCTACGAGCAGTACGTC. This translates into CASSFSGYEQYV.

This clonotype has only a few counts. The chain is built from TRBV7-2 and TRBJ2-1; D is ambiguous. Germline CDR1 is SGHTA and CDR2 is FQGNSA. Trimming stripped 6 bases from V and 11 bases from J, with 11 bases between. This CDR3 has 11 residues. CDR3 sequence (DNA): TGTGCCAGCAGTTCTGGAACAAAGCAGTTCTTC. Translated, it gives CASSSGTKQFF.

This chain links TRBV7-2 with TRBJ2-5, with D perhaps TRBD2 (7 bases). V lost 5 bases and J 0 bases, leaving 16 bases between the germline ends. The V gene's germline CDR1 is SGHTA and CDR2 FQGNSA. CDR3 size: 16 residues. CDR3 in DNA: TGTGCCAGCAGCCAGCCAGGGAGGGGGAACCAAGAGACCCAGTACTTC. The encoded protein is CASSQPGRGNQETQYF. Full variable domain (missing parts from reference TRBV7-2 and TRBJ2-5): GAGVSQSPSNKVTEKGKDVELRCDPISGHTALYWYRQSLGQGLEFLIYFQGNSAPDKSGLPSDRFSAERTGGSVSTLTIQRTQQEDSAVYLCASSQPGRGNQETQYFGPGTRLLVL.

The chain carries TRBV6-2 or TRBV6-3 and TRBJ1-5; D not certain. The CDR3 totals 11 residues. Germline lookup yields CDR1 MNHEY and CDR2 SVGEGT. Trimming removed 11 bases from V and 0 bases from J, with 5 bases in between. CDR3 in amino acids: CAVGSNQPQHF. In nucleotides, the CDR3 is TGTGCCGTGGGTAGCAATCAGCCCCAGCATTTT.

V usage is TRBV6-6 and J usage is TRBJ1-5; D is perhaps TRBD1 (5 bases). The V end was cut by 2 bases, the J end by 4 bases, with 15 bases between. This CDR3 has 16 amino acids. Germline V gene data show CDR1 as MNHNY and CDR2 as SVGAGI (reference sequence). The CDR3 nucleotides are TGTGCCAGCAGTTACGGGGCGGTAGGGAGGAATCAGCCCCAGCATTTT. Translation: CASSYGAVGRNQPQHF.

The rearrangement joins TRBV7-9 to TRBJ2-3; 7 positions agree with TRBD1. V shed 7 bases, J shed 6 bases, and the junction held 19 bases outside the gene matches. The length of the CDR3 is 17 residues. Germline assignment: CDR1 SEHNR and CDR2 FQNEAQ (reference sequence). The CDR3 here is CASNPARGGAVLDTQYF. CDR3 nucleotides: TGTGCCAGCAACCCAGCTCGAGGGGGCGCGGTGTTGGATACGCAGTATTTT.

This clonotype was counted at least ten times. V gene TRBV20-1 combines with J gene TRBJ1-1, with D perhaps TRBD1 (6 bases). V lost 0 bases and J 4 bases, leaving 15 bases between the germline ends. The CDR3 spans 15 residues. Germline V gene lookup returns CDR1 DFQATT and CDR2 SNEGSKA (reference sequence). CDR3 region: CSARESVGTPTEAFF. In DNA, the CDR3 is TGCAGTGCTAGAGAGTCCGTTGGGACACCCACTGAAGCTTTCTTT.

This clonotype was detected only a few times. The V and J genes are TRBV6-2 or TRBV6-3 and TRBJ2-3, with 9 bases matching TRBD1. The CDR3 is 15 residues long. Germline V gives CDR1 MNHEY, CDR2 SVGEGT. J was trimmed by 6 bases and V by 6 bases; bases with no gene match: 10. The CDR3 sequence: CASRDPGQGADTQYF. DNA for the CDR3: TGTGCCAGCAGGGACCCGGGACAGGGAGCGGATACGCAGTATTTT.

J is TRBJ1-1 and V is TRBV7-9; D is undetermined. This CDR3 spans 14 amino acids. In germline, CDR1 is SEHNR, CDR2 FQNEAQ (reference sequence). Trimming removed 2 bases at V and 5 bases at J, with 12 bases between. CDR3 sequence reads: CASSLPSRRTEAFF. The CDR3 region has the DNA TGTGCCAGCAGCTTACCCTCTCGGCGGACTGAAGCTTTCTTT.

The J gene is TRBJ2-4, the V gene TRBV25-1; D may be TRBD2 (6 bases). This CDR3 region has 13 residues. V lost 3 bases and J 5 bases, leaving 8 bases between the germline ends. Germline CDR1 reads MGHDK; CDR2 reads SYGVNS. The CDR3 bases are TGTGCCAGCAGTGAGGGAGGCCAAAACATTCAGTACTTC. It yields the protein CASSEGGQNIQYF.

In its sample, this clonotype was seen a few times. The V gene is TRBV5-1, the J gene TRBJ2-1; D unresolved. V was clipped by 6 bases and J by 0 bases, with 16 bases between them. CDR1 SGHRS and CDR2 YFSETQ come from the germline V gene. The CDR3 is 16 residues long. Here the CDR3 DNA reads TGCGCCAGCACTCTTCGTGGTACGAACTCCTACAATGAGCAGTTCTTC. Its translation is CASTLRGTNSYNEQFF.

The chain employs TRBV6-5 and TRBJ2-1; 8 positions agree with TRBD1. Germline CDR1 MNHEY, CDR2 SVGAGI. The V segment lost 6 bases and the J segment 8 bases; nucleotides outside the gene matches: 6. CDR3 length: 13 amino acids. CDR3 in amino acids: CASSPTGAHEQFF. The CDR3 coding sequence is TGTGCCAGCAGCCCGACAGGGGCCCATGAGCAGTTCTTC.

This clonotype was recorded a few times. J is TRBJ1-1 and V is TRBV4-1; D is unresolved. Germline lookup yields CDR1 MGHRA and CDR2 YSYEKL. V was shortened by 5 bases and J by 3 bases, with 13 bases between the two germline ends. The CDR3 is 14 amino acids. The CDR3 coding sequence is TGCGCCAGCAGCTTTTACAGTGGAGACACTGAAGCTTTCTTT. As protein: CASSFYSGDTEAFF.